This T cell receptor (beta chain) was recorded in a study of blood T cell repertoires in COVID-19 (dated by TCRdb to about 2020). Background for the entire study: Collaborator samples came from the United States, Italy and Spain and covered acute and convalescent phases of COVID-19. The repertoires were made available in a free public database intended to serve as a resource for research on the immune response to SARS-CoV-2. The samples were drawn from two sources: the first 160 participants of the ongoing ImmuneRACE study, and 950 to 1,500 subjects contributed by 6 global collaborators. Where available, HLA class I and class II types were obtained from metadata supplied by the sample provider rather than from assay-based typing. The sample metadata nearly always contained a de-identified subject ID, COVID-19 status, age in years and sex. The material from the prospective study consisted of cDNA or gDNA derived from T cells, B-cell-depleted T cells, or PBMCs. The dataset comprised deeply sampled blood TCRbeta repertoires from subjects exposed to, actively infected with, or recovered from COVID-19.

The CDR3 contains 14 residues, cysteine and phenylalanine counted. The DNA shown is the 42-base CDR3, in frame from base 1. The germline V gene sets CDR1 to SNHLY and CDR2 to FYNNEI. V has 6 bases trimmed and J has 5 bases trimmed; junction bases matching no gene number 6. Broader findings and caveats from the paper: How much clinical and demographic metadata was included differed by source and by participant, and the metadata was provided uncurated.

Worth noting for this clone: Its cognate antigen has yet to be identified. Qualities for individual bases were not recorded, and no much larger clone is one base off.

The immunoSEQ Assay, a bias-controlled multiplex PCR, was used to amplify TCRbeta CDR3 regions from genomic DNA. In the source study's methods: The number of nucleated cells in each sample was estimated by amplification of reference gene primers within the assay. To quantify the absolute abundance of each unique TCRbeta CDR3 rearrangement, sequence reads were collapsed and filtered. For each sample, productive Simpson clonality was calculated as the square root of Simpson's diversity index across productive rearrangements. As stored in TCRdb, this immuneACCESS dataset retains in-frame rearrangements with V and J assigned. A fraction of the clones does not appear; measured against another copy, unresolved V genes explain less than half of the discrepancy, and the remainder lacks a known reason. Clone size and the V and J calls come from that table; the DNA yielded D and trimming. This sample has about 400,000 clones in its table, and approximately 86% of those were observed once. The ten top clones hold around 3% of the sample.

Collaborating institutions collected whole blood in K2EDTA tubes following their own protocols. For TCRbeta analysis, collaborator samples were shipped as frozen whole blood, as isolated PBMCs, or as DNA extracted from either sample type. This sequence originates from a human donor in a cohort sampled during active COVID-19. Recombination linked TRBV2 to TRBJ1-1; 10 bases in between match TRBD1. Sequenced: peripheral blood. The nucleotides read TGTGCCAGCAGCCGACAGGGGGCGCGAACTGAAGCTTTCTTT. The resulting protein is CASSRQGARTEAFF.